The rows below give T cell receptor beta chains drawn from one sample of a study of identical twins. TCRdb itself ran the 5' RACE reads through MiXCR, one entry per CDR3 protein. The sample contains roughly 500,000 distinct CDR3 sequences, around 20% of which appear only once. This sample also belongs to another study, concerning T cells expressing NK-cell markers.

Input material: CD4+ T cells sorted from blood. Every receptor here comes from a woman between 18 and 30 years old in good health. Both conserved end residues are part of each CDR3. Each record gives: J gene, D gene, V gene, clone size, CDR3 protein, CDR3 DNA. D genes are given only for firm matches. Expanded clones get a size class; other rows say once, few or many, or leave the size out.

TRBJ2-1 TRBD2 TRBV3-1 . CASRPARASGRVRREQFF TGTGCCAGCAGACCCGCCCGAGCTAGCGGGAGAGTACGGCGTGAGCAGTTCTTC
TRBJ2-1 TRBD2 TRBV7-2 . CASSLVGLASYEQFF TGTGCCAGCAGCTTAGTGGGACTAGCGAGCTATGAGCAGTTCTTC
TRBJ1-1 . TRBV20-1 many CSARAGNSAFF TGCAGTGCTAGAGCCGGGAACTCGGCTTTCTTT
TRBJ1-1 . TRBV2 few CASRLVNTEAFF TGTGCCAGCAGATTGGTAAACACTGAAGCTTTCTTT
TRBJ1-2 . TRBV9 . CASSSKGGFGDYGYTF TGTGCCAGCAGCTCGAAGGGCGGATTCGGGGACTATGGCTACACCTTC
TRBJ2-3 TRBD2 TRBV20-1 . CSPYQSGRGDTQYF TGCAGTCCTTACCAAAGCGGGAGAGGAGATACGCAGTATTTT
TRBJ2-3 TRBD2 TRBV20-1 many CSAGELAVLTDTQYF TGCAGTGCCGGAGAACTAGCGGTGCTCACAGATACGCAGTATTTT
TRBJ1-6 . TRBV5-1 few CASSLGGTLYNSPLHF TGCGCCAGCAGCTTGGGTGGAACCCTGTATAATTCACCCCTCCACTTT
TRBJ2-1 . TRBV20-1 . CSARNLRDEQFF TGCAGTGCTCGGAACCTTAGGGATGAGCAGTTCTTC
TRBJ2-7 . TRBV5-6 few CASSSTVEQYF TGTGCCAGCAGCTCGACAGTCGAGCAGTACTTC
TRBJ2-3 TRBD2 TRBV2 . CASSGLAGRGTQYF TGTGCCAGCAGTGGACTAGCGGGACGAGGGACGCAGTATTTT
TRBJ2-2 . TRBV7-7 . CASSPGQGELFF TGTGCTAGCAGCCCTGGACAGGGGGAGCTGTTTTTT
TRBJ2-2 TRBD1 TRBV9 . CAGGTGPTGELFF TGTGCCGGGGGGACAGGGCCCACCGGGGAGCTGTTTTTT
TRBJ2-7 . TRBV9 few CASSVRGSSEQYF TGTGCCAGCAGCGTAAGGGGCTCAAGCGAGCAGTACTTC
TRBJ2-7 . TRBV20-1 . CSATREYEQYF TGCAGTGCTACTCGGGAGTACGAGCAGTACTTC
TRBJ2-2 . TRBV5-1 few CASSLVASGELFF TGCGCCAGCAGCTTGGTTGCTTCCGGGGAGCTGTTTTTT
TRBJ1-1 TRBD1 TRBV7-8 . CASSKGTADHKAFF TGTGCCAGCAGTAAAGGGACAGCGGATCATAAAGCTTTCTTT
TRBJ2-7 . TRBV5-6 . CASSLGPQYEQYF TGTGCCAGCAGCTTGGGACCACAATACGAGCAGTACTTC
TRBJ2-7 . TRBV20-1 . CSAKKASIHEQYF TGCAGTGCAAAGAAGGCCTCTATACACGAGCAGTACTTC
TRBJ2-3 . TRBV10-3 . CAIKDGTPSTDTQYF TGTGCCATAAAGGACGGAACCCCTAGCACAGATACGCAGTATTTT
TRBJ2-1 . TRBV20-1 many CSARGSTYNEQFF TGCAGTGCTCGAGGGTCGACCTACAATGAGCAGTTCTTC
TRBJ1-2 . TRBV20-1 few CSARVSEVNYGYTF TGCAGTGCTAGAGTGTCGGAGGTAAATTATGGCTACACCTTC
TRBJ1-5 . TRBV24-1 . CATAPAGSAAQPQHF TGTGCCACCGCGCCCGCAGGGTCGGCGGCTCAGCCCCAGCATTTT
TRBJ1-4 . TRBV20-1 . CSARGSLHANEKLFF TGCAGTGCGAGGGGGAGCTTGCACGCTAATGAAAAACTGTTTTTT
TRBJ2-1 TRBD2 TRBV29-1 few CSAYLRLAGGHEQFF TGCAGCGCCTACTTACGACTAGCGGGAGGTCATGAGCAGTTCTTC
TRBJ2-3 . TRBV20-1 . CSAISGGGTDTQYF TGCAGTGCTATATCAGGGGGAGGGACAGATACGCAGTATTTT
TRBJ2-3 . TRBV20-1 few CSARVAAGDTQYF TGCAGTGCTAGAGTCGCGGCAGGGGATACGCAGTATTTT
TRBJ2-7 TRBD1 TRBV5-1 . CASSFGQGISYEQYF TGCGCCAGCAGCTTTGGACAGGGAATCTCCTACGAGCAGTACTTC
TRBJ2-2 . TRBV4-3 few CASSQSPGGANTGELFF TGCGCCAGCAGCCAGTCCCCTGGCGGAGCTAACACCGGGGAGCTGTTTTTT
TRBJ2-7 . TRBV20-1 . CSARAAKSQTYEQYF TGCAGTGCTAGAGCCGCCAAGTCCCAAACCTACGAGCAGTACTTC
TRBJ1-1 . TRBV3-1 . CASSLLGGGGPNTEAFF TGTGCCAGCAGCCTCTTGGGAGGGGGTGGACCGAACACTGAAGCTTTCTTT
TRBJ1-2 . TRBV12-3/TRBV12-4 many CASSLALAGNYGYTF TGTGCCAGCAGTTTAGCGTTAGCCGGTAACTATGGCTACACCTTC
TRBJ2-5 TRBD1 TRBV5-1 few CASSLGDRDGETQYF TGCGCCAGCAGCTTGGGGGACAGGGATGGAGAGACCCAGTACTTC
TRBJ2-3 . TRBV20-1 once CSASRFTGEVPDTQYF TGCAGTGCTAGTCGGTTCACCGGGGAGGTACCAGATACGCAGTATTTT
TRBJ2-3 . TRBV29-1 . CSVDRGASDTQYF TGCAGCGTTGATCGAGGGGCTTCAGATACGCAGTATTTT
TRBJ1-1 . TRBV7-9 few CASSFGTNTEAFF TGTGCCAGCAGCTTCGGGACAAACACTGAAGCTTTCTTT
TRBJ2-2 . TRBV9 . CASSVVGTGDGELFF TGTGCCAGCAGCGTAGTCGGCACCGGGGACGGGGAGCTGTTTTTT
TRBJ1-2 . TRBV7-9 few CASRRAAGYTF TGTGCCAGCCGGAGGGCCGCGGGCTACACCTTC
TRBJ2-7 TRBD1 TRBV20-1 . CSAKEGQGLGEQYF TGCAGTGCCAAGGAGGGACAGGGCCTTGGGGAGCAGTACTTC
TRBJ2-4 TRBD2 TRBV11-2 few CASSPTSGSRLGAKNIQYF TGTGCCAGCAGCCCGACTAGCGGGAGTAGGTTGGGGGCCAAAAACATTCAGTACTTC
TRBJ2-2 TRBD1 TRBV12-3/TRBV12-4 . CASSRTGTTGELFF TGTGCCAGCAGTCGGACAGGGACAACCGGGGAGCTGTTTTTT
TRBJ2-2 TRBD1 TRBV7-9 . CASSSGQGYPGELFF TGTGCCAGCAGCTCGGGACAGGGATATCCCGGGGAGCTGTTTTTT
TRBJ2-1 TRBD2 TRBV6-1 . CASRRGGRTYNEQFF TGTGCCAGCAGGCGGGGCGGGAGGACTTACAATGAGCAGTTCTTC
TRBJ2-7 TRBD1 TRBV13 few CASSPPDRGPIEQYF TGTGCCAGCAGCCCCCCGGACAGGGGCCCTATCGAGCAGTACTTC
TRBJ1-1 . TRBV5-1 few CASSQGPLGTEAFF TGCGCCAGCAGCCAGGGACCCCTGGGCACTGAAGCTTTCTTT
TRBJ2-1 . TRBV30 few CAWSGITYSYNEQFF TGTGCCTGGAGTGGTATAACCTATTCCTACAATGAGCAGTTCTTC
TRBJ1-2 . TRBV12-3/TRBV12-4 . CASSLHSPGWYGYTF TGTGCCAGCAGTTTACATTCGCCAGGGTGGTATGGCTACACCTTC
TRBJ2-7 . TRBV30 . CAWSVRYEQYF TGTGCCTGGAGTGTCCGATACGAGCAGTACTTC
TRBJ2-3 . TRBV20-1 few CSAVGRDSSTDTQYF TGCAGTGCTGTCGGAAGGGACTCGTCCACAGATACGCAGTATTTT
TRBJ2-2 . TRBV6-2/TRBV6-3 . CASERDGNTGELFF TGTGCCAGCGAACGGGACGGGAACACCGGGGAGCTGTTTTTT